The present TCR beta chain was sequenced within a study of early T cells in non-severe SARS-CoV-2 infection. Overall study context: RNA in bulk from unsorted whole blood was sequenced, and chains were unpaired. Study results and limitations: Lookups in VDJdb leaned toward anti-spike CD8 responses and missed private and CD4 specificities.

Attached unique molecular identifiers marked individual cDNA molecules. TCRdb itself ran the 5' RACE reads through MiXCR, one entry per CDR3 protein. The sample contains roughly 83,000 distinct CDR3 sequences, roughly 10% of which appear only once. This CDR3 has 14 amino acids. Trimming cost V 8 bases and J 6 bases; bases outside gene matches: 12. Germline-derived CDR1 and CDR2 are SGHRS and YFSETQ. This clonotype was counted many times. Its target is unknown. The input for sequencing was whole blood, taken at baseline. The chain carries TRBV5-1 and TRBJ2-7; 9 positions agree with TRBD2. This TCR was recovered from an adult who was a healthcare worker with PCR-confirmed SARS-CoV-2 infection or an uninfected control (not recorded which). CDR3 nucleotide sequence: TGCGCCAGGGGCCGCGGGAGGGAATCCGCCGAGCAGTACTTC. It encodes CARGRGRESAEQYF. Together with reference TRBV5-1 and TRBJ2-7, the CDR3 gives the full variable domain: KAGVTQTPRYLIKTRGQQVTLSCSPISGHRSVSWYQQTPGQGLQFLFEYFSETQRNKGNFPGRFSGRQFSNSRSEMNVSTLELGDSALYLCARGRGRESAEQYFGPGTRLTVT.